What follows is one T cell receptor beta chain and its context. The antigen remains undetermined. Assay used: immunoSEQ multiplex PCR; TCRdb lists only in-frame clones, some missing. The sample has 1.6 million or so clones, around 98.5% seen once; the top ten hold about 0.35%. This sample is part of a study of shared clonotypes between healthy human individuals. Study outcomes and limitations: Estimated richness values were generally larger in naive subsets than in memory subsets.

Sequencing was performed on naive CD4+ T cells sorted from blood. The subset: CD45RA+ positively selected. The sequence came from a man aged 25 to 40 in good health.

CDR3 sequence: CAWSTLWTSGRVNEQFF. CDR3 nucleotides: TGTGCCTGGAGTACCCTCTGGACTAGCGGGAGGGTAAATGAGCAGTTCTTC. This chain connects TRBV30 to TRBJ2-1, with TRBD2 matching 15 bases. From germline, CDR1 is GTSNPN and CDR2 SVGIG (reference sequence). This CDR3 has 17 amino acids. Losses at the gene ends were 2 bases for V and 7 bases for J; bases not matched to a gene: 9.